This T cell receptor (beta chain) comes out of a study of blood T cells in healthy people across ages. Study information: Every two T cells gave about one barcoded beta molecule via template switching.

The J segment lost 8 bases and the V segment lost 3 bases, leaving 13 bases of the junction unmatched. The CDR3 consists of 16 residues. The authors isolated at least 6 million PBMCs per sample. RNA extraction gave at least 5 micrograms of total RNA per sample. A sample-barcoded 5' primer and a J-beta primer mix were used in a second PCR of about 7 to 12 cycles. Each of the cDNA molecules was tagged by a template-switch adaptor with 12 random nucleotides. TCRdb ran MiXCR on the 5' RACE reads and lists one entry per CDR3 protein. The data show 600,000 or so distinct CDR3 sequences, around 48% seen once.

The sample comprised blood. The TCR sequence derives from a man older than 75 in good health. The V call is TRBV12-3 or TRBV12-4, the J call TRBJ1-2; 9 bases map to TRBD1. The CDR3 DNA reads as TGTGCCAGCAGTTTCCACATTACGGGACAGGGCGAAGGCTACACCTTC. It codes for CASSFHITGQGEGYTF.